This entry describes one T cell receptor (beta chain). Its antigen is still unknown. The germline V gene has CDR1 MNHEY and CDR2 SVGAGI. The length of the CDR3 is 13 residues. Trimming cost V 0 bases and J 10 bases, with 10 bases left between them. With a J-beta primer mix and a sample-barcoded 5' primer, a second PCR ran about 7 to 12 cycles. Paired-end reads containing CDR3 totaled no fewer than 3 million for each sample. TCRdb independently ran MiXCR on the 5' RACE reads; one entry per CDR3 protein. The sample holds roughly 1,700,000 distinct CDR3 sequences, 28% seen once. The total RNA that was extracted per sample amounted to at least 5 micrograms. These data are taken from a study of blood T cells in healthy people across ages. General study findings and limits: Versus aged donors, long-lived donors had higher diversity and more naive CD4+ cells. Roughly linear age-related decline in beta diversity appeared, significant by age 40.

The origin of this receptor is a woman in her twenties or thirties in good health. Sample: blood. The rearrangement links TRBV6-5 to TRBJ2-1; D is unresolved. The CDR3 DNA reads TGTGCCAGCAGTTACTCCTATCATTTCGAGCAGTTCTTC. It yields the protein CASSYSYHFEQFF.